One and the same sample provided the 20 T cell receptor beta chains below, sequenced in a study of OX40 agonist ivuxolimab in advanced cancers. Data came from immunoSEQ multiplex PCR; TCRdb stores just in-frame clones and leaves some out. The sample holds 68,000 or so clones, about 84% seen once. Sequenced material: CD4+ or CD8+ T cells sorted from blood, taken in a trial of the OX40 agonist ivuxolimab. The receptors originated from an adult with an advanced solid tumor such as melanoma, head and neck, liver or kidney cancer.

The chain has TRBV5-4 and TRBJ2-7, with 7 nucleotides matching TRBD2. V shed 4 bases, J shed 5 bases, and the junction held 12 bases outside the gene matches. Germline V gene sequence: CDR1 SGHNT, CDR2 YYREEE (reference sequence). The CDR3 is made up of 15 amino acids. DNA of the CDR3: TGTGCCAGCAGCCGAGTCCAGGGAGGGGTCGACGAGCAGTACTTC. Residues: CASSRVQGGVDEQYF.

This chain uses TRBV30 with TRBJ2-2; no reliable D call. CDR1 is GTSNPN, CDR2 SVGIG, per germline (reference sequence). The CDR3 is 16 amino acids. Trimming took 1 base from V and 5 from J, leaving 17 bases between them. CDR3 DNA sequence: TGTGCCTGGAGTGCCGAGGCGACGGCGCTGACCGGGGAGCTGTTTTTT. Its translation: CAWSAEATALTGELFF.

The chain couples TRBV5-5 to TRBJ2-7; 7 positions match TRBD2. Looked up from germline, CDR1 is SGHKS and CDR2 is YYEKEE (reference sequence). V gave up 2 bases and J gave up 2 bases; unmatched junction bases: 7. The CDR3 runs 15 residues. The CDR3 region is CASSLQRGGAYEQYF. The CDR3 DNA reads TGTGCCAGCAGCTTACAGCGGGGAGGGGCCTACGAGCAGTACTTC.

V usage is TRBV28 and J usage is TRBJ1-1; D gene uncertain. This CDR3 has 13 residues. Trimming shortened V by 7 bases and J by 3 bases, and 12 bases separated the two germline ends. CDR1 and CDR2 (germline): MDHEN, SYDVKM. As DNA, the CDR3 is TGTGCCAGCAACGGGAGAGGGTACACTGAAGCTTTCTTT. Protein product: CASNGRGYTEAFF.

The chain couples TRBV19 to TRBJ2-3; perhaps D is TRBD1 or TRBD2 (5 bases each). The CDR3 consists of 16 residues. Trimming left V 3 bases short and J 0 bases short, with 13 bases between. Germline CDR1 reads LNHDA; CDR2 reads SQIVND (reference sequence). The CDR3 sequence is CASSIGIGASTDTQYF. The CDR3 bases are TGTGCCAGTAGTATCGGGATCGGGGCTAGCACAGATACGCAGTATTTT.

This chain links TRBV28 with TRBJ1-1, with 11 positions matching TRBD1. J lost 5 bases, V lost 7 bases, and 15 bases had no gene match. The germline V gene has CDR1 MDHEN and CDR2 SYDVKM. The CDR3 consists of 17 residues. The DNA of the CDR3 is TGTGCCAGCAAATACTCCGAGGACAGGGGGCGCTCGACTGAAGCTTTCTTT. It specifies CASKYSEDRGRSTEAFF.

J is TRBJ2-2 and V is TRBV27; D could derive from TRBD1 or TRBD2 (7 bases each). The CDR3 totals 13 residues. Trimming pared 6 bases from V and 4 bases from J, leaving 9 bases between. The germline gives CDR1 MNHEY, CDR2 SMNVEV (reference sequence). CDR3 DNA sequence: TGTGCCAGCAGCAGGGGGGGCACCGGGGAGCTGTTTTTT. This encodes CASSRGGTGELFF.

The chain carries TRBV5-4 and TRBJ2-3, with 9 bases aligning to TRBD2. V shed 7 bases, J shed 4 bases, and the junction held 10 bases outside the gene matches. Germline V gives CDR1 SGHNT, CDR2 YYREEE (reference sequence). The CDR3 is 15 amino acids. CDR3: CASGPGGRAPDTQYF. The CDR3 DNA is TGTGCCAGCGGACCCGGCGGGAGGGCGCCAGATACGCAGTATTTT.

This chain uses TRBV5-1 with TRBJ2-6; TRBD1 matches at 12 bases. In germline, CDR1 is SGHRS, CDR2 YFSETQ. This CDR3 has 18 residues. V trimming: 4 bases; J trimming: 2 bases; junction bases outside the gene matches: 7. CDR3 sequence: CASSHTGTGGAGANVLTF. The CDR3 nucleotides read TGCGCCAGCAGCCACACCGGGACAGGGGGCGCTGGGGCCAACGTCCTGACTTTC. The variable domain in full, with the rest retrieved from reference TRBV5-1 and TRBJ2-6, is KAGVTQTPRYLIKTRGQQVTLSCSPISGHRSVSWYQQTPGQGLQFLFEYFSETQRNKGNFPGRFSGRQFSNSRSEMNVSTLELGDSALYLCASSHTGTGGAGANVLTFGAGSRLTVL.

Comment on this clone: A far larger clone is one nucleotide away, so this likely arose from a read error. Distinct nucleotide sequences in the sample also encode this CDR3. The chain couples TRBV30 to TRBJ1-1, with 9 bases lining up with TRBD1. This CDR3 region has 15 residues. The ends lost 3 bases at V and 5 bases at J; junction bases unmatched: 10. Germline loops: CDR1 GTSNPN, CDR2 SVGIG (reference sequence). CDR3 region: CAWRPAGTGKTEAFF. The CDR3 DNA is TGTGCCTGGAGGCCCGCCGGGACAGGGAAAACTGAAGCTTTCTTT.

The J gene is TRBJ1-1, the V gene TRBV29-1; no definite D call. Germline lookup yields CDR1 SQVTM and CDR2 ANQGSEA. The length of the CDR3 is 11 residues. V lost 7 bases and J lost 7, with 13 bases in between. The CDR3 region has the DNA TGCAGCGCCAAAGACAACGATGAAGCTTTCTTT. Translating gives CSAKDNDEAFF.

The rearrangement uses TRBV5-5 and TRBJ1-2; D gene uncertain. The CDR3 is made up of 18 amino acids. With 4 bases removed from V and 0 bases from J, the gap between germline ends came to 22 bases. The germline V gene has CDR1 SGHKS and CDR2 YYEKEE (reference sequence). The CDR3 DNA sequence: TGTGCCAGCAGCCTATCCCAAAACACCATAACAGCTAACTATGGCTACACCTTC. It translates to CASSLSQNTITANYGYTF.

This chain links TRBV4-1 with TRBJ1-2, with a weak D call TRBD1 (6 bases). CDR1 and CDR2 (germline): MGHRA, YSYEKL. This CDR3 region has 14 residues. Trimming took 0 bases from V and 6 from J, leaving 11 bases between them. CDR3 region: CASSQEGGINGYTF. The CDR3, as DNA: TGCGCCAGCAGCCAAGAAGGGGGTATCAATGGCTACACCTTC.

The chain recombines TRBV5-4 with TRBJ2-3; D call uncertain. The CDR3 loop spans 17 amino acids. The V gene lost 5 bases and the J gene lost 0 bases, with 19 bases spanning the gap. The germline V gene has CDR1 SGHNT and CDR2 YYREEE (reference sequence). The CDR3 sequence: CASSLDATASSTDTQYF. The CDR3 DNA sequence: TGTGCCAGCAGTCTGGATGCCACCGCGTCTAGCACAGATACGCAGTATTTT.

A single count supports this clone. CDR3 sequence (DNA): TGTGCCATTCCAAACCCCGGAGCGGAGGCGGAAAATCGCTACACCTTC. The encoded protein is CAIPNPGAEAENRYTF. This chain joins TRBV6-9 and TRBJ1-2, with D unresolved. Trimming shortened V by 10 bases and J by 9 bases, and 30 bases separated the two germline ends. The germline V gene has CDR1 MNHGY and CDR2 SVAAGI. The CDR3 runs to 16 residues.

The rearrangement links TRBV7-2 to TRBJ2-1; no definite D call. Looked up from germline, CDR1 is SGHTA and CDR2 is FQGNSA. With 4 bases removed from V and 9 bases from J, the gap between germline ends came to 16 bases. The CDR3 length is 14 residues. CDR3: CASSYPTRSPEQFF. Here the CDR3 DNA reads TGTGCCAGCAGCTACCCGACCCGATCGCCTGAGCAGTTCTTC.

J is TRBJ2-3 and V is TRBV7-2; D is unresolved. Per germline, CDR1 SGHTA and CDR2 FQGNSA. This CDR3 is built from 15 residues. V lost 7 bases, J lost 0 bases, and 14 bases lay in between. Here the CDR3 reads CASNKILASTDTQYF. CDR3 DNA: TGTGCCAGCAACAAAATCTTGGCTAGCACAGATACGCAGTATTTT.

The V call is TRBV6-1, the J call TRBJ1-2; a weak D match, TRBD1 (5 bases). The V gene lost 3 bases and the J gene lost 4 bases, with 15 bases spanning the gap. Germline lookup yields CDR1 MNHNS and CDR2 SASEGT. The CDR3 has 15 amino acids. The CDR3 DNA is TGTGCCAGCAGTGACCCCCGCGGGGGACTCTATGGCTACACCTTC. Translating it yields CASSDPRGGLYGYTF.

CDR3 sequence reads: CASSQEWGAQDTQYF. In DNA, the CDR3 is TGCGCCAGCAGCCAAGAATGGGGGGCGCAAGATACGCAGTATTTT. The chain employs TRBV4-1 and TRBJ2-3; D is tentatively TRBD1 or TRBD2 (6 bases each). V was shortened by 0 bases and J by 5 bases, with 12 bases between the two germline ends. Germline values: CDR1 MGHRA, CDR2 YSYEKL. This CDR3 has 15 amino acids.

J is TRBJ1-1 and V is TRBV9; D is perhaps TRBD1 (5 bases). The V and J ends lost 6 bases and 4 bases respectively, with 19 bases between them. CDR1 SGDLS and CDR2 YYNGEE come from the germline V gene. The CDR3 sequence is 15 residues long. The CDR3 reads CASINLGTGGTEAFF. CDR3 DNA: TGTGCCAGCATCAACCTGGGGACGGGCGGCACTGAAGCTTTCTTT.